The sequence of this TCR beta chain was determined in a study of T cells in Graves' hyperthyroidism and ophthalmopathy. On the study more broadly: Initial diagnosis, before any treatment, was when peripheral blood was collected.

The CDR3 is 16 amino acids. V was clipped by 7 bases and J by 3 bases; unmatched bases: 10. Germline CDR1 is MNHEY and CDR2 is SMNVEV (reference sequence). Any patient presenting with uncontrolled infection, other autoimmune disease, pregnancy or lactation was left out. Diagnoses used clinical symptoms, serum thyroxine and TRAb, thyroid ultrasound and orbital computed tomography. Study-wide findings and caveats: Model-based prediction identified ophthalmopathy a median roughly 6.1 months prior to its onset.

TCR beta CDR3 regions were amplified from RNA transcripts. The HTBI primer set drove a first-round RT-PCR of the TCR CDR3. MiXCR was run by TCRdb on the multiplex PCR reads, yielding one entry per CDR3 protein. The sample lists hundreds of thousands of distinct CDR3 sequences; about 15% were seen once. This clonotype was counted ten times or more. The antigen remains undetermined. J is TRBJ1-4 and V is TRBV27; the match to TRBD1 covers 8 bases. Sequencing was carried out using blood. This sequence was found in a man younger than 35 with Graves' ophthalmopathy. The CDR3 DNA reads as TGTGCCAGCACCTACGGACAGGGACGGGCTAATGAAAAACTGTTTTTT. This sequence encodes CASTYGQGRANEKLFF.